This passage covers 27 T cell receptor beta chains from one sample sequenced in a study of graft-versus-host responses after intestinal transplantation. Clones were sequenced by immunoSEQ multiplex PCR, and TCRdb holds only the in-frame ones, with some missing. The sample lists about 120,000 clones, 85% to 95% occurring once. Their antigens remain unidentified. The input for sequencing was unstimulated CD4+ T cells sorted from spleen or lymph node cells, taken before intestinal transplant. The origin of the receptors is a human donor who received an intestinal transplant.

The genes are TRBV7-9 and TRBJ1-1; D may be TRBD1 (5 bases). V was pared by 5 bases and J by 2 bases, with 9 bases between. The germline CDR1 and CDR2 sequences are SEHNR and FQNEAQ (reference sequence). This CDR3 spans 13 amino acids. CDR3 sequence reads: CASSVQANTEAFF. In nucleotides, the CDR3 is TGTGCCAGCAGCGTACAGGCTAACACTGAAGCTTTCTTT.

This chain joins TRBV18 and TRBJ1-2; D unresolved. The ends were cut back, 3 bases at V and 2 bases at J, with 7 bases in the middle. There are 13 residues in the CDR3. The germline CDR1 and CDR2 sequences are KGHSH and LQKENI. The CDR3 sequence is CASSPQENYGYTF. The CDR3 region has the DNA TGTGCCAGCTCACCCCAGGAGAACTATGGCTACACCTTC.

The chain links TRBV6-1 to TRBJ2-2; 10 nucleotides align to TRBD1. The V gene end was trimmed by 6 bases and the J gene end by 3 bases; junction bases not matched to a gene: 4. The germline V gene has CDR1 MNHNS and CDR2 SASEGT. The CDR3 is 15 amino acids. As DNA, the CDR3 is TGTGCCAGCAGGAGGACAGGGGGGGACACCGGGGAGCTGTTTTTT. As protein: CASRRTGGDTGELFF.

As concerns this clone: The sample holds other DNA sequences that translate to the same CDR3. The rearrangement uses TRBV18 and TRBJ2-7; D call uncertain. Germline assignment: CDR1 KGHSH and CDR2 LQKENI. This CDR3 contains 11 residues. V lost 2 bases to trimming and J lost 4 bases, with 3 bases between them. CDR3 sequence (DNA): TGTGCCAGCTCACCAGGGTACGAGCAGTACTTC. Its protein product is CASSPGYEQYF. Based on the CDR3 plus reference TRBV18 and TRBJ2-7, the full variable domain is NAGVMQNPRHLVRRRGQEARLRCSPMKGHSHVYWYRQLPEEGLKFMVYLQKENIIDESGMPKERFSAEFPKEGPSILRIQQVVRGDSAAYFCASSPGYEQYFGPGTRLTVT.

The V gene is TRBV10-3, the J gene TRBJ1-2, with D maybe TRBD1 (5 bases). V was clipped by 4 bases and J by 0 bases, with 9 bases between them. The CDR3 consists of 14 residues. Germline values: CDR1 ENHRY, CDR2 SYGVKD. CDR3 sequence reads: CAISGQRANYGYTF. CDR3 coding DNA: TGTGCCATCAGTGGACAGCGAGCTAACTATGGCTACACCTTC.

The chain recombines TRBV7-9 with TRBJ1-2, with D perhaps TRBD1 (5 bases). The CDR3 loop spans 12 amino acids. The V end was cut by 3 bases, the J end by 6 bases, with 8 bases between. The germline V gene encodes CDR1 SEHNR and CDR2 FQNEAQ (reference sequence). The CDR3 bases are TGTGCCAGCAGCTTGGGGGGGAATGGCTACACCTTC. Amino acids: CASSLGGNGYTF.

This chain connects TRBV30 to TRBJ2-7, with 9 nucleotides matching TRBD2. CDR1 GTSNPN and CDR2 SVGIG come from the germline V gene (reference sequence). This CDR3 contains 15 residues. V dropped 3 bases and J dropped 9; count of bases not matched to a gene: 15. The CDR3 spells CAWSSLGLAGSGQYF. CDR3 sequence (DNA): TGTGCCTGGAGCTCCCTAGGGCTAGCGGGAAGCGGGCAGTACTTC. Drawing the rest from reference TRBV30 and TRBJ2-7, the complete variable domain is SQTIHQWPATLVQPVGSPLSLECTVEGTSNPNLYWYRQAAGRGLQLLFYSVGIGQISSEVPQNLSASRPQDRQFILSSKKLLLSDSGFYLCAWSSLGLAGSGQYFGPGTRLTVT.

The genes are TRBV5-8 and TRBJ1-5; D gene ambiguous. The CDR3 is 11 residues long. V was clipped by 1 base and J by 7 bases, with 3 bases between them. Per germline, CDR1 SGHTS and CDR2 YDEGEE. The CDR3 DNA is TGTGCCAGCAGCTTGAGACAGCCCCAGCATTTT. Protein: CASSLRQPQHF.

DNA for the CDR3: TGTGCCAGCAGTTACTTGTCCGGGGAGCTGTTTTTT. It encodes CASSYLSGELFF. The chain links TRBV6-5 to TRBJ2-2; D is ambiguous. Trimming stripped 1 base from V and 6 bases from J, with 3 bases between. CDR1 is MNHEY and CDR2 is SVGAGI in the germline V gene. The CDR3 sequence is 12 residues long.

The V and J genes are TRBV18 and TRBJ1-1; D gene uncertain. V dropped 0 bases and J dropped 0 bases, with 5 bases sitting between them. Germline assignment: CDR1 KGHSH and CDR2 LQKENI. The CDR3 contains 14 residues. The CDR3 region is CASSPPSVNTEAFF. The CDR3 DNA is TGTGCCAGCTCACCACCGTCAGTGAACACTGAAGCTTTCTTT.

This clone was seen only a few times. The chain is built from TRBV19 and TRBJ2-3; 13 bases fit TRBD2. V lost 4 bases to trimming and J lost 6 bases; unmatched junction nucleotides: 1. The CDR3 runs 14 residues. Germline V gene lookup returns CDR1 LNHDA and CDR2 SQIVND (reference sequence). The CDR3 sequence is CASSRLAGGDTQYF. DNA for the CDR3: TGTGCCAGTAGTAGACTAGCGGGAGGTGATACGCAGTATTTT.

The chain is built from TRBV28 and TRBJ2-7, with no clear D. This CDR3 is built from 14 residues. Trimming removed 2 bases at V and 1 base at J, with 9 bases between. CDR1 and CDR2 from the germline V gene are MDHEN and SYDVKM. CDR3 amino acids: CASSLGRPSYEQYF. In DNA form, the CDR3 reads TGTGCCAGCAGTTTAGGCAGGCCATCCTACGAGCAGTACTTC.

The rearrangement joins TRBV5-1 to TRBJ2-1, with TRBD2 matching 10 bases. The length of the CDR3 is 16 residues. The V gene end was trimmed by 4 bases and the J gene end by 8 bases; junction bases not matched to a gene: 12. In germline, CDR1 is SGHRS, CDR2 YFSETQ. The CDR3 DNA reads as TGCGCCAGCAGCCTCGTACTAGCGGGAAGGCAAGATGAGCAGTTCTTC. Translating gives CASSLVLAGRQDEQFF. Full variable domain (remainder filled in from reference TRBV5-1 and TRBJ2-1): KAGVTQTPRYLIKTRGQQVTLSCSPISGHRSVSWYQQTPGQGLQFLFEYFSETQRNKGNFPGRFSGRQFSNSRSEMNVSTLELGDSALYLCASSLVLAGRQDEQFFGPGTRLTVL.

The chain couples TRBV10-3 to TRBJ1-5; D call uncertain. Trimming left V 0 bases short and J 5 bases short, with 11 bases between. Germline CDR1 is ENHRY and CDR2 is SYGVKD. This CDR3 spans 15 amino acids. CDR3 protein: CAISESGRVDQPQHF. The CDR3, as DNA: TGTGCCATCAGTGAGTCGGGAAGGGTGGATCAGCCCCAGCATTTT.

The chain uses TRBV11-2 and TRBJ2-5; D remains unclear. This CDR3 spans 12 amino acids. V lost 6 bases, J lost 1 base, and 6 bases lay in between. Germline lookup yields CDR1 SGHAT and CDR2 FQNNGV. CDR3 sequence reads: CASRATQETQYF. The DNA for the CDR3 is TGTGCCAGCAGGGCCACCCAAGAGACCCAGTACTTC.

The CDR3 is CASSLRGSGNTIYF. The CDR3, as DNA: TGTGCCAGCAGTTTGCGGGGTTCTGGAAACACCATATATTTT. This chain joins TRBV5-4 and TRBJ1-3; D not certain. This CDR3 spans 14 amino acids. Looked up from germline, CDR1 is SGHNT and CDR2 is YYREEE (reference sequence). The V and J ends lost 5 bases and 1 base respectively, with 10 bases between them. Supplemented by reference TRBV5-4 and TRBJ1-3, the full variable domain reads ETGVTQSPTHLIKTRGQQVTLRCSSQSGHNTVSWYQQALGQGPQFIFQYYREEENGRGNFPPRFSGLQFPNYSSELNVNALELDDSALYLCASSLRGSGNTIYFGEGSWLTVV.

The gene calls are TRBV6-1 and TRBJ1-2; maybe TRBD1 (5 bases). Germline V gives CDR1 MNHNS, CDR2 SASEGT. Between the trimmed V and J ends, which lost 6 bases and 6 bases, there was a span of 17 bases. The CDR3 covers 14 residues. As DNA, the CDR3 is TGTGCCAGCAGAGGCCGGGACGGCGTTCATGGCTACACCTTC. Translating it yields CASRGRDGVHGYTF.

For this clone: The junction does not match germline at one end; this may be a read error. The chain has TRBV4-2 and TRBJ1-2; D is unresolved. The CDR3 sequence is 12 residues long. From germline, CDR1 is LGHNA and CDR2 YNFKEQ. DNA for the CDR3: TGTGCCAGCAGCCAAGGATCAAAGGACCACTCCTTC. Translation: CASSQGSKDHSF.

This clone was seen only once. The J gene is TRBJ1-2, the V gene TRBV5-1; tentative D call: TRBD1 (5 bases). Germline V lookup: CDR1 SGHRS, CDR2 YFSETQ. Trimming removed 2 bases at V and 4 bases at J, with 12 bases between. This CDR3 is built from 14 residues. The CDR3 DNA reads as TGCGCCAGCAGCTTAAGGGGAGGGATCTATGGCTACACCTTC. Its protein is CASSLRGGIYGYTF.

Written as DNA, the CDR3 is TGTGCCATCAGTGATCCTAGCGGGTGGGGATTGGATGAGCAGTTCTTC. This codes for CAISDPSGWGLDEQFF. The chain has TRBV10-3 and TRBJ2-1, with 8 bases matching TRBD2. CDR1 and CDR2 from the germline V gene are ENHRY and SYGVKD. V gave up 3 bases and J gave up 8 bases; unmatched junction bases: 12. This CDR3 region has 16 residues.

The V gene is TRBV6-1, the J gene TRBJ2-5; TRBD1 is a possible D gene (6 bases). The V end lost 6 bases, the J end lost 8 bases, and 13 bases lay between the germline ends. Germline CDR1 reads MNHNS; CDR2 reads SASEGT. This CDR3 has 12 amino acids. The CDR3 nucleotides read TGTGCCAGCAGCTTGGACAGTTATACCCAGTACTTC. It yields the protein CASSLDSYTQYF.

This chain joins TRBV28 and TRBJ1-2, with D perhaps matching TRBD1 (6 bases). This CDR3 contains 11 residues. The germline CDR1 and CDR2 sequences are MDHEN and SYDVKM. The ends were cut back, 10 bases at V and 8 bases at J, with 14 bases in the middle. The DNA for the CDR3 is TGTGCCACCTCCGGGGGCCGCGGCTACACCTTC. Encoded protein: CATSGGRGYTF.

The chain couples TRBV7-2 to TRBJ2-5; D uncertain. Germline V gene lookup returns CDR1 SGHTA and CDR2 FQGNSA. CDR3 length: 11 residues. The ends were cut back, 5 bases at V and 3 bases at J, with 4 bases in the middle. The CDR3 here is CASSVKETQYF. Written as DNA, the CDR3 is TGTGCCAGCAGCGTGAAAGAGACCCAGTACTTC.

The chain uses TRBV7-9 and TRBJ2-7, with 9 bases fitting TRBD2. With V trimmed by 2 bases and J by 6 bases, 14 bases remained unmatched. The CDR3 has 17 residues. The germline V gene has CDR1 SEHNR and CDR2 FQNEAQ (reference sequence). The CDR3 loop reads CASSLLKGREGQGEQYF. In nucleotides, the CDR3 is TGTGCCAGCAGCTTACTAAAAGGGCGGGAGGGCCAAGGCGAGCAGTACTTC.

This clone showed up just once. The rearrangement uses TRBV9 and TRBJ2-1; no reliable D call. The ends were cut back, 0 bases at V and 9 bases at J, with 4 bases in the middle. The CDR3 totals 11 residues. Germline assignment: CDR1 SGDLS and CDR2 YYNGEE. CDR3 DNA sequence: TGTGCCAGCAGCGTAGCAACTGAGCAGTTCTTC. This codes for CASSVATEQFF.

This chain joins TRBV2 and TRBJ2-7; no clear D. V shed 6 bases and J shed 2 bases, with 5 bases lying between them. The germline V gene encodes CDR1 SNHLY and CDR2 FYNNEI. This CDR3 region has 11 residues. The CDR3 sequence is CASRVAYEQYF. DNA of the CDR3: TGTGCCAGCAGGGTAGCCTACGAGCAGTACTTC.

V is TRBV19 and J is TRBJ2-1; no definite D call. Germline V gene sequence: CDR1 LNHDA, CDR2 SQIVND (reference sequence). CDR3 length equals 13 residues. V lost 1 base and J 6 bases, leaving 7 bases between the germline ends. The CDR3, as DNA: TGTGCCAGTAGTATAGGGCAGTCCAATGAGCAGTTCTTC. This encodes CASSIGQSNEQFF. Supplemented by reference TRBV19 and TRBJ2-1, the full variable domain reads DGGITQSPKYLFRKEGQNVTLSCEQNLNHDAMYWYRQDPGQGLRLIYYSQIVNDFQKGDIAEGYSVSREKKESFPLTVTSAQKNPTAFYLCASSIGQSNEQFFGPGTRLTVL.